This T cell receptor (beta chain) was documented in a study of blood T cell repertoires in COVID-19. Assay: immunoSEQ multiplex PCR; the TCRdb copy retains only in-frame clones and omits some. The table records 250,000 to 400,000 clones, 88% of them present only once. The ends lost 0 bases at V and 1 base at J; junction bases unmatched: 5. CDR1 is LGHDT and CDR2 is YNNKEL in the germline V gene (reference sequence). CDR3 length: 17 residues. A Seattle source enrolled patients during active infection and followed them longitudinally. Material: peripheral blood. The rearrangement uses TRBV3-1 (or the pseudogene TRBV3-2) and TRBJ2-1, with 8 bases lining up with TRBD1. The sequence derives from a woman in her twenties or thirties with COVID-19, enrolled during active disease. The chain's CDR3 is CASSQEGQVYSYNEQFF. The DNA for the CDR3 is TGTGCCAGCAGCCAAGAGGGACAGGTCTATTCCTACAATGAGCAGTTCTTC.